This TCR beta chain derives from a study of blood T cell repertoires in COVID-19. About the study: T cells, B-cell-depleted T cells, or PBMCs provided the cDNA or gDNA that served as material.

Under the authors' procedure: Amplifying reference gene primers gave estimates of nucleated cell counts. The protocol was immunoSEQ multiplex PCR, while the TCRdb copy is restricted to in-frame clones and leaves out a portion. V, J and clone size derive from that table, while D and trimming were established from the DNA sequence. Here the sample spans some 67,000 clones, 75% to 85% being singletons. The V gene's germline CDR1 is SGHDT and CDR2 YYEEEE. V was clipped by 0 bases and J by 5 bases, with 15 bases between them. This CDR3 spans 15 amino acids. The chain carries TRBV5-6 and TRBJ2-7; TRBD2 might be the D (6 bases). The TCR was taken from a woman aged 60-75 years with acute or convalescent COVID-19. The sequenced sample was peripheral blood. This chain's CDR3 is CASSLGFGTENEQYF. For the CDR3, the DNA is TGTGCCAGCAGCTTGGGATTCGGGACTGAGAACGAGCAGTACTTC.